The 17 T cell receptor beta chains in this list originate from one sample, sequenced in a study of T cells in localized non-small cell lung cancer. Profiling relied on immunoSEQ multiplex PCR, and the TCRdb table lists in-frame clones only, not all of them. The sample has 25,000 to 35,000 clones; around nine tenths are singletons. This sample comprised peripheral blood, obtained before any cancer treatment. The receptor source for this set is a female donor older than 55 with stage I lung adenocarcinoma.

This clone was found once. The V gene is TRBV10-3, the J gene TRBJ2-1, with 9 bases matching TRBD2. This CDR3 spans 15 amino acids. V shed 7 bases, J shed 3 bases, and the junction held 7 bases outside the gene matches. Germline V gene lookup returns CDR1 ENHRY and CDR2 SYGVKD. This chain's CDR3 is CAIKAGGDFYNEQFF. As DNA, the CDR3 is TGTGCCATCAAAGCGGGAGGCGACTTCTACAATGAGCAGTTCTTC.

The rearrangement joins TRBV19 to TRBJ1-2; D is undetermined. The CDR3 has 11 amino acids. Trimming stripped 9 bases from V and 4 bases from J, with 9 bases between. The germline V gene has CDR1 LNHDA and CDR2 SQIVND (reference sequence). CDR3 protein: CASGESYGYTF. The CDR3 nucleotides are TGTGCCAGCGGGGAGAGCTATGGCTACACCTTC.

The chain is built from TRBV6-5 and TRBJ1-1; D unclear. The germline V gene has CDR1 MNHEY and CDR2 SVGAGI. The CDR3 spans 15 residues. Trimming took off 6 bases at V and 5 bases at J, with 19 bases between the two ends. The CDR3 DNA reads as TGTGCCAGCAGCGGACCGGTTGGAGGGAAGACTGAAGCTTTCTTT. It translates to CASSGPVGGKTEAFF.

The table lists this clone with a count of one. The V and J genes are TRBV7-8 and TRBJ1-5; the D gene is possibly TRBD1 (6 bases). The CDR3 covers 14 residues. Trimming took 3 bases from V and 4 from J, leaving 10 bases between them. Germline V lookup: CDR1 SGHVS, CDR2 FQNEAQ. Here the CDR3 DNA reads TGTGCCAGCAGCTTCACAGGGTCTAATCAGCCCCAGCATTTT. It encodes CASSFTGSNQPQHF.

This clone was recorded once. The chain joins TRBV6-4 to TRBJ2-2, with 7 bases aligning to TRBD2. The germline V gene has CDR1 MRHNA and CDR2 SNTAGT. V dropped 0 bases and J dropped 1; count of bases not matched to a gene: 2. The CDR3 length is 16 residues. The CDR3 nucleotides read TGTGCCAGCAGTGACTCGGCTAGCGGGAACACCGGGGAGCTGTTTTTT. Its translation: CASSDSASGNTGELFF.

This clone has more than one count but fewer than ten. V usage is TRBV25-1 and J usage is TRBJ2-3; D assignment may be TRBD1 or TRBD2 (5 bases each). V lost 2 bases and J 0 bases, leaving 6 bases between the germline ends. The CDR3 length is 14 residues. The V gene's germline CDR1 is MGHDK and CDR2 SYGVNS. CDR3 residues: CASSEGGSTDTQYF. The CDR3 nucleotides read TGTGCCAGCAGTGAAGGGGGTAGCACAGATACGCAGTATTTT.

The CDR3 protein is CAWSDGNTEAFF. In DNA, the CDR3 is TGTGCCTGGTCGGACGGCAACACTGAAGCTTTCTTT. V gene TRBV30 combines with J gene TRBJ1-1; no reliable D call. CDR3 length: 12 amino acids. Germline V CDR1 and CDR2: GTSNPN, SVGIG (reference sequence). V was pared by 5 bases and J by 2 bases, with 9 bases between.

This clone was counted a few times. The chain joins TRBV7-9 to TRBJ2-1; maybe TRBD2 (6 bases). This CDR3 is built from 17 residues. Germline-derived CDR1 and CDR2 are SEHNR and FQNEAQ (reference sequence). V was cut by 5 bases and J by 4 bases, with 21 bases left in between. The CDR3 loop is CASSPRASASYYNEQFF. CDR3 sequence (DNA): TGTGCCAGCAGCCCGAGGGCTAGCGCCAGCTATTACAATGAGCAGTTCTTC. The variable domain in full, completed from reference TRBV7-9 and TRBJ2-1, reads DTGVSQNPRHKITKRGQNVTFRCDPISEHNRLYWYRQTLGQGPEFLTYFQNEAQLEKSRLLSDRFSAERPKGSFSTLEIQRTEQGDSAMYLCASSPRASASYYNEQFFGPGTRLTVL.

The CDR3 sequence: CASRSKSNRTQETQYF. DNA of the CDR3: TGTGCCAGCAGGAGCAAAAGTAACCGGACACAAGAGACCCAGTACTTC. This chain connects TRBV21-1 to TRBJ2-5; the listed D gene, TRBD1, was not tested against the DNA. TRBV21-1 is given as a pseudogene. This CDR3 contains 16 residues.

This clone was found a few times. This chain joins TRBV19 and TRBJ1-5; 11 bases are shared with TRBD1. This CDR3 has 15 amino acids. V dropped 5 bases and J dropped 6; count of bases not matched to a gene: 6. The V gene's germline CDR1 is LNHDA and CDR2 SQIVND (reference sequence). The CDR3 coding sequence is TGTGCCAGTAGTGAAGGGACAGGGGGTTCTCAGCCCCAGCATTTT. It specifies CASSEGTGGSQPQHF. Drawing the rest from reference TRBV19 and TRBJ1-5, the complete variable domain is DGGITQSPKYLFRKEGQNVTLSCEQNLNHDAMYWYRQDPGQGLRLIYYSQIVNDFQKGDIAEGYSVSREKKESFPLTVTSAQKNPTAFYLCASSEGTGGSQPQHFGDGTRLSIL.

The CDR3 here is CASSLLQGGSTEAFF. Written as DNA, the CDR3 is TGTGCCAGCAGCTTACTACAGGGGGGGTCCACTGAAGCTTTCTTT. The V call is TRBV9, the J call TRBJ1-1; TRBD1 agrees at 8 bases. Germline V gene lookup returns CDR1 SGDLS and CDR2 YYNGEE. V shed 4 bases and J 4 bases; nucleotides not matched to a gene: 9. The CDR3 has 15 residues.

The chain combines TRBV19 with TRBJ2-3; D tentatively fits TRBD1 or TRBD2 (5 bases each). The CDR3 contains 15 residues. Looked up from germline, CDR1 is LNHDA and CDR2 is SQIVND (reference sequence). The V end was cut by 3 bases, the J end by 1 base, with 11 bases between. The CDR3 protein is CASSIKRGRTDTQYF. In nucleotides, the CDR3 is TGTGCCAGTAGTATCAAACGGGGCCGCACAGATACGCAGTATTTT. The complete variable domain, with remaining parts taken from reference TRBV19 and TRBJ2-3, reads DGGITQSPKYLFRKEGQNVTLSCEQNLNHDAMYWYRQDPGQGLRLIYYSQIVNDFQKGDIAEGYSVSREKKESFPLTVTSAQKNPTAFYLCASSIKRGRTDTQYFGPGTRLTVL.

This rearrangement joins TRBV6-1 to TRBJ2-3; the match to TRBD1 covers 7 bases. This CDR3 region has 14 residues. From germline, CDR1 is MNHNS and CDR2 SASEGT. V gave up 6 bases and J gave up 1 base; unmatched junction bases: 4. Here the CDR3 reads CASRWDSGTDTQYF. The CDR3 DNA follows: TGTGCCAGCAGGTGGGACAGCGGCACAGATACGCAGTATTTT.

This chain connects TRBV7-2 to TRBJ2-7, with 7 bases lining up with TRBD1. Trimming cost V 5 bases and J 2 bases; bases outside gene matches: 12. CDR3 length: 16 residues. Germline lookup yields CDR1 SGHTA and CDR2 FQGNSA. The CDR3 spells CASSPHGQANTYEQYF. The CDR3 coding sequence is TGTGCCAGCAGCCCCCACGGACAGGCGAATACCTACGAGCAGTACTTC.

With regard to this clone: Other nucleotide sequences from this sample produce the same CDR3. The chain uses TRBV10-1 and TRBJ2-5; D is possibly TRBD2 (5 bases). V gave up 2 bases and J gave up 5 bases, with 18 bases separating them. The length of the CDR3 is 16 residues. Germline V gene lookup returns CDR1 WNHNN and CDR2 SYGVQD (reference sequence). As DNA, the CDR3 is TGCGCCAGCAGTGAGACTGCGCTAGCTGGTGGGGAGACCCAGTACTTC. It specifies CASSETALAGGETQYF.

The CDR3 bases are TGCAGCGTTGGCTTAGGGGGTGACGAGCAGTACTTC. Encoded protein: CSVGLGGDEQYF. The J gene is TRBJ2-7, the V gene TRBV29-1; maybe TRBD1 (6 bases). This CDR3 comprises 12 residues. Germline V gene data show CDR1 as SQVTM and CDR2 as ANQGSEA. V shed 4 bases and J shed 5 bases, with 12 bases lying between them.

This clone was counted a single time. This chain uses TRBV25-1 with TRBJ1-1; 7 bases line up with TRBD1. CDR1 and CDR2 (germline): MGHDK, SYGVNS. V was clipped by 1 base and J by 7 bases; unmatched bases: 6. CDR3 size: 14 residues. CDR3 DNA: TGTGCCAGCAGTGAATTGGGACAGAGGGATGAAGCTTTCTTT. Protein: CASSELGQRDEAFF.